This is a list of T cell receptor beta chains from one sample in a study of chronic HIV infection and antiretroviral therapy. TCRdb reprocessed the 5' RACE reads via MiXCR and lists one record per CDR3 protein. Among 25,000 to 35,000 distinct CDR3 sequences, around 8.6% were seen once, and the ten largest hold roughly 2.7%. Sequences were obtained from peripheral blood. The receptors derive from an adult who had HIV and had not received antiretroviral therapy, or was an uninfected healthy control (not recorded which). Each CDR3 is given with its conserved first and last residue. Each record gives: CDR3 protein, CDR3 DNA, V gene, clone size, D gene, J gene. The D gene is left open where the match is weak. Only some rows state a clone size, as once, few, many or a class for expanded clones.

CDR3: CASSLVPIPNTEAFF; DNA: TGTGCCAGCAGCTTGGTCCCGATCCCGAACACTGAAGCTTTCTTT; V: TRBV5-6; size: few; D: -; J: TRBJ1-1
CDR3: CAWSPGQGRQPQHF; DNA: TGTGCCTGGAGCCCCGGACAGGGTAGACAGCCCCAGCATTTT; V: TRBV30; size: few; D: TRBD1; J: TRBJ1-5
CDR3: CASSRFGTDTQYF; DNA: TGTGCCAGCAGTCGATTTGGCACAGATACGCAGTATTTT; V: TRBV2; size: many; D: -; J: TRBJ2-3
CDR3: CAISEMSATYEQYF; DNA: TGTGCCATCAGTGAGATGTCGGCTACCTACGAGCAGTACTTC; V: TRBV10-3; size: many; D: -; J: TRBJ2-7
CDR3: CASSFQGNQETQYF; DNA: TGTGCCAGCAGCTTCCAGGGGAACCAAGAGACCCAGTACTTC; V: TRBV7-8; size: many; D: -; J: TRBJ2-5
CDR3: CASGLSSGNTIYF; DNA: TGTGCTAGTGGTTTAAGCTCTGGAAACACCATATATTTT; V: TRBV12-5; size: -; D: -; J: TRBJ1-3
CDR3: CASSQLQGVSYNEQFF; DNA: TGCGCCAGCAGCCAATTACAGGGGGTGTCCTACAATGAGCAGTTCTTC; V: TRBV4-3; size: many; D: TRBD1; J: TRBJ2-1
CDR3: CASSLGGLRTAPVYEQYF; DNA: TGTGCCAGCAGTTTGGGCGGCCTCAGGACCGCGCCGGTCTACGAGCAGTACTTC; V: TRBV28; size: many; D: -; J: TRBJ2-7
CDR3: CASSQDHRGRGYTF; DNA: TGTGCCAGCAGCCAAGATCACAGGGGGCGCGGCTACACCTTC; V: TRBV14; size: few; D: TRBD1; J: TRBJ1-2
CDR3: CSARPRTGVNEKLFF; DNA: TGCAGTGCTAGACCTCGTACAGGGGTTAATGAAAAACTGTTTTTT; V: TRBV20-1; size: many; D: TRBD1; J: TRBJ1-4
CDR3: CSARQGAWGTEAFF; DNA: TGCAGTGCTAGACAGGGGGCCTGGGGCACTGAAGCTTTCTTT; V: TRBV20-1; size: -; D: TRBD1; J: TRBJ1-1
CDR3: CASSAGGLPEKNIQYF; DNA: TGTGCCAGCAGCGCGGGGGGGCTACCCGAAAAAAACATTCAGTACTTC; V: TRBV12-3/TRBV12-4; size: many; D: TRBD2; J: TRBJ2-4
CDR3: CASSGLGGEKLFF; DNA: TGCGCCAGCAGTGGTCTTGGAGGTGAAAAACTGTTTTTT; V: TRBV10-2; size: -; D: -; J: TRBJ1-4
CDR3: CAGRGPTEAFF; DNA: TGCGCGGGGAGGGGGCCCACTGAAGCTTTCTTT; V: TRBV29-1; size: few; D: TRBD1; J: TRBJ1-1
CDR3: CASSPVRSDEQYF; DNA: TGCGCCAGCAGCCCGGTCCGGTCCGACGAGCAGTACTTC; V: TRBV5-1; size: many; D: -; J: TRBJ2-7
CDR3: CRPLDRGLEKLFF; DNA: TGCAGGCCCCTTGACAGGGGGCTAGAAAAACTGTTTTTT; V: TRBV20-1; size: many; D: TRBD1; J: TRBJ1-4
CDR3: CASRLDSNFSPLHF; DNA: TGTGCCAGCAGATTAGACAGTAACTTTTCACCCCTCCACTTT; V: TRBV7-8; size: few; D: -; J: TRBJ1-6
CDR3: CSVEGTSNTEAFF; DNA: TGCAGCGTTGAAGGGACGTCGAACACTGAAGCTTTCTTT; V: TRBV29-1; size: few; D: -; J: TRBJ1-1
CDR3: CASTPLGGGEAFF; DNA: TGCGCCAGCACCCCCCTGGGGGGAGGGGAAGCTTTCTTT; V: TRBV5-1; size: few; D: -; J: TRBJ1-1
CDR3: CASSGGPSYEQYF; DNA: TGTGCCAGCAGCGGGGGACCCTCCTACGAGCAGTACTTC; V: TRBV9; size: many; D: -; J: TRBJ2-7
CDR3: CASSLEQGYGYTF; DNA: TGTGCCAGCAGCTTAGAACAGGGCTATGGCTACACCTTC; V: TRBV11-2; size: many; D: -; J: TRBJ1-2
CDR3: CASSEPLGNQPQDF; DNA: TGTGCCAGCAGTGAACCGTTGGGAAATCAGCCCCAGGATTTT; V: TRBV2; size: -; D: -; J: TRBJ1-5
CDR3: CASSPEVTSNQPQHF; DNA: TGTGCCAGCAGCCCGGAGGTGACGAGCAATCAGCCCCAGCATTTT; V: TRBV7-2; size: many; D: -; J: TRBJ1-5
CDR3: CSAIGTSQFNEQFF; DNA: TGCAGTGCAATTGGGACTAGCCAGTTCAATGAGCAGTTCTTC; V: TRBV20-1; size: few; D: TRBD2; J: TRBJ2-1
CDR3: CASSKALAIYNEQFF; DNA: TGTGCCAGCAGTAAAGCCCTAGCTATCTACAATGAGCAGTTCTTC; V: TRBV27; size: once; D: -; J: TRBJ2-1
CDR3: CASSEASENNEQFF; DNA: TGTGCCAGCAGTGAGGCTAGCGAGAACAATGAGCAGTTCTTC; V: TRBV6-4; size: many; D: -; J: TRBJ2-1
CDR3: CASSYSTGRAYEQYF; DNA: TGTGCCAGCAGTTACTCCACAGGGAGGGCCTACGAGCAGTACTTC; V: TRBV6-5; size: -; D: -; J: TRBJ2-7
CDR3: CASSTQRGPITYEQYF; DNA: TGTGCCAGCAGCACCCAGCGGGGGCCAATAACCTACGAGCAGTACTTC; V: TRBV21-1; size: -; D: -; J: TRBJ2-7
CDR3: CASSFPGTGNRNTEAFF; DNA: TGTGCCAGCAGTTTTCCTGGGACAGGGAATAGAAACACTGAAGCTTTCTTT; V: TRBV28; size: few; D: TRBD1; J: TRBJ1-1
CDR3: CAILRRDDGRSSYNEQFF; DNA: TGTGCCATCCTCAGGAGGGATGACGGGAGGAGCTCCTACAATGAGCAGTTCTTC; V: TRBV10-3; size: many; D: TRBD2; J: TRBJ2-1
CDR3: CSARDSPFEAVF; DNA: TGCAGTGCTAGAGATTCTCCCTTTGAAGCTGTCTTT; V: TRBV20-1; size: -; D: -; J: TRBJ1-1
CDR3: CSVRVTGGEGYTF; DNA: TGCAGCGTCCGGGTAACAGGGGGCGAGGGCTACACCTTC; V: TRBV29-1; size: few; D: TRBD1; J: TRBJ1-2
CDR3: CASSVGLGREVQETQYF; DNA: TGTGCCAGCAGCGTGGGCCTTGGGCGGGAGGTCCAAGAGACCCAGTACTTC; V: TRBV7-6; size: few; D: TRBD2; J: TRBJ2-5
CDR3: CASSRSREAFF; DNA: TGTGCCAGCAGCCGATCGAGAGAGGCTTTCTTT; V: TRBV14; size: many; D: -; J: TRBJ1-1
CDR3: CASSLVHTDTQYF; DNA: TGTGCCAGCAGCTTAGTTCACACAGATACGCAGTATTTT; V: TRBV7-2; size: -; D: -; J: TRBJ2-3
CDR3: CSARPGQGGNQPQHF; DNA: TGCAGTGCTAGACCTGGACAGGGCGGCAATCAGCCCCAGCATTTT; V: TRBV20-1; size: -; D: TRBD1; J: TRBJ1-5
CDR3: CASSPFRENTEAFF; DNA: TGTGCCAGCAGCCCTTTCAGGGAGAACACTGAAGCTTTCTTT; V: TRBV2; size: many; D: -; J: TRBJ1-1
CDR3: CSVEVRGIGPGYEQYF; DNA: TGCAGCGTTGAAGTTCGGGGTATCGGGCCGGGCTACGAGCAGTACTTC; V: TRBV29-1; size: few; D: -; J: TRBJ2-7
CDR3: CASSRAPGGTEAFF; DNA: TGTGCCAGTTCCCGCGCCCCTGGGGGCACTGAAGCTTTCTTT; V: TRBV19; size: -; D: -; J: TRBJ1-1
CDR3: CASNPQPAGSNSPLHF; DNA: TGTGCCAGCAACCCCCAACCCGCAGGATCTAATTCACCCCTCCACTTT; V: TRBV6-5; size: few; D: -; J: TRBJ1-6
CDR3: CASTALGSPYNEQFF; DNA: TGTGCCAGCACCGCCCTAGGGAGTCCCTACAATGAGCAGTTCTTC; V: TRBV7-9; size: -; D: -; J: TRBJ2-1
CDR3: CASSADSSNEKLFF; DNA: TGTGCCAGCAGTGCCGACAGTAGTAATGAAAAACTGTTTTTT; V: TRBV6-1; size: -; D: -; J: TRBJ1-4
CDR3: CASRPPWDSPLHF; DNA: TGTGCCAGCCGTCCGCCTTGGGATTCACCCCTCCACTTT; V: TRBV6-5; size: many; D: -; J: TRBJ1-6
CDR3: CASRPAEDYEQYF; DNA: TGTGCCAGCAGACCGGCCGAAGATTACGAGCAGTACTTC; V: TRBV6-2/TRBV6-3; size: -; D: -; J: TRBJ2-7
CDR3: CSARDESGRMDNEQFF; DNA: TGCAGTGCTAGAGATGAAAGCGGGAGAATGGACAATGAGCAGTTCTTC; V: TRBV20-1; size: medium-sized; D: TRBD2; J: TRBJ2-1
CDR3: CASSLRAADTQYF; DNA: TGTGCCAGCAGTTTACGGGCGGCAGATACGCAGTATTTT; V: TRBV27; size: few; D: -; J: TRBJ2-3
CDR3: CASSQGLGGRTEAFF; DNA: TGTGCCAGCAGCCAAGGGTTGGGGGGACGAACTGAAGCTTTCTTT; V: TRBV14; size: few; D: -; J: TRBJ1-1
CDR3: CASTQGRTEAFF; DNA: TGTGCCAGCACCCAGGGTAGGACTGAAGCTTTCTTT; V: TRBV6-6; size: once; D: -; J: TRBJ1-1
CDR3: CASSLAGGLTDTQYF; DNA: TGTGCCAGCAGCCTAGCGGGGGGACTCACAGATACGCAGTATTTT; V: TRBV6-4; size: -; D: TRBD2; J: TRBJ2-3
CDR3: CSARDRGLAGAPGAQYF; DNA: TGCAGTGCTAGAGATCGGGGTCTGGCGGGGGCCCCGGGGGCGCAGTATTTT; V: TRBV20-1; size: many; D: -; J: TRBJ2-3
CDR3: CASSLLPAGTGGNTGELFF; DNA: TGTGCCAGCAGTTTACTACCTGCCGGGACAGGGGGCAACACCGGGGAGCTGTTTTTT; V: TRBV27; size: many; D: TRBD1; J: TRBJ2-2
CDR3: CARQAGRSLNEQFF; DNA: TGTGCCAGGCAAGCAGGACGTTCTCTCAATGAGCAGTTCTTC; V: TRBV2; size: many; D: -; J: TRBJ2-1
CDR3: CASSPNSGAFYNEQFF; DNA: TGTGCCAGCAGCCCTAATAGCGGGGCCTTCTACAATGAGCAGTTCTTC; V: TRBV3-1; size: many; D: TRBD2; J: TRBJ2-1
CDR3: CAIGQGAPVYEQYF; DNA: TGTGCCATCGGGCAGGGGGCTCCAGTTTACGAGCAGTACTTC; V: TRBV10-3; size: -; D: TRBD1; J: TRBJ2-7
CDR3: CSASGGTDESTASTDTQYF; DNA: TGCAGTGCTAGTGGTGGCACAGATGAATCGACTGCTAGCACAGATACGCAGTATTTT; V: TRBV20-1; size: many; D: -; J: TRBJ2-3
CDR3: CASSFGQGSTGELFF; DNA: TGTGCCAGCAGTTTCGGACAGGGTAGTACCGGGGAGCTGTTTTTT; V: TRBV12-3/TRBV12-4; size: few; D: TRBD1; J: TRBJ2-2
CDR3: CASSPRPTDTQYF; DNA: TGTGCCAGCAGCCCTAGGCCCACAGATACGCAGTATTTT; V: TRBV7-2; size: many; D: -; J: TRBJ2-3
CDR3: CSVKNNEAFF; DNA: TGCAGCGTTAAGAACAATGAAGCTTTCTTT; V: TRBV29-1; size: few; D: -; J: TRBJ1-1
CDR3: CASGFGGTAKNIQYF; DNA: TGTGCTAGTGGTTTTGGGGGGACGGCCAAAAACATTCAGTACTTC; V: TRBV12-5; size: few; D: -; J: TRBJ2-4
CDR3: CASSDRGSNQPQHF; DNA: TGTGCCAGCAGTGACAGGGGGAGCAATCAGCCCCAGCATTTT; V: TRBV25-1; size: few; D: TRBD1; J: TRBJ1-5